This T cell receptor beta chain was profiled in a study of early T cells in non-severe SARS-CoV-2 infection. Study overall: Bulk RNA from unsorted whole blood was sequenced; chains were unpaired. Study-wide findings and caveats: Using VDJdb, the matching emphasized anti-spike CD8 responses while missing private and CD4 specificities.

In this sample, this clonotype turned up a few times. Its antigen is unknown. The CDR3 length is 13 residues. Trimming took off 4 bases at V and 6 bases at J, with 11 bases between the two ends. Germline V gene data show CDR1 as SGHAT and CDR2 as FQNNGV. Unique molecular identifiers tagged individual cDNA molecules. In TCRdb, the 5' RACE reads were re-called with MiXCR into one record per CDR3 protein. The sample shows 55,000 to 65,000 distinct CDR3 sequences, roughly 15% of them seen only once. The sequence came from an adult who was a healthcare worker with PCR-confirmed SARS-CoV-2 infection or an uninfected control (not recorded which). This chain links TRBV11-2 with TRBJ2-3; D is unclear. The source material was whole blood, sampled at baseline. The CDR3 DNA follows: TGTGCCAGCAGCTCCAGTGCGGCGGATACGCAGTATTTT. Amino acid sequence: CASSSSAADTQYF. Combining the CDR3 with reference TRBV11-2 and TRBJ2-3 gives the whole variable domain EAGVAQSPRYKIIEKRQSVAFWCNPISGHATLYWYQQILGQGPKLLIQFQNNGVVDDSQLPKDRFSAERLKGVDSTLKIQPAKLEDSAVYLCASSSSAADTQYFGPGTRLTVL.